The clone carrying this T cell receptor (beta chain) was seen a handful of times. Into CD45RA+ naive and CD45RA-negative memory subsets, the CD4+ cells were split. The data originate from a study of shared clonotypes between healthy human individuals. The genomic DNA of each subset was split evenly across several immunoSEQ plates. Clones were read by immunoSEQ multiplex PCR, and TCRdb kept only the in-frame ones, dropping some. Among about 980,000 clones listed, 76% were seen once. V lost 4 bases to trimming and J lost 3 bases, with 11 bases between them. CDR1 and CDR2 from the germline V gene are SGDLS and YYNGEE. The CDR3 totals 14 residues.

Sequencing was carried out using memory CD4+ T cells sorted from blood. Documented subset: CD45RA-negative fraction. This TCR was recovered from a man between 18 and 35 years old in good health. The chain is built from TRBV9 and TRBJ1-5; TRBD1 might be the D (6 bases). The CDR3 reads CASSREGDNQPQHF. The CDR3 DNA reads as TGTGCCAGCAGCCGAGAGGGGGACAATCAGCCCCAGCATTTT.